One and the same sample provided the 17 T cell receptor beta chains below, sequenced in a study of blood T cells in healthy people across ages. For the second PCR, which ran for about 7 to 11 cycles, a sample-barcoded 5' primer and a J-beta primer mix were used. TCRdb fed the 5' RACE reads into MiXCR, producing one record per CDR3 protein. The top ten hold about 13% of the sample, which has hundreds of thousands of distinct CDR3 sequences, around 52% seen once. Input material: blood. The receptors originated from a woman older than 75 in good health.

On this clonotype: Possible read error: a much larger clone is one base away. CDR3 bases: TGTGCTAGTGCCGTCGGGGTAGCGGGGACCTACTACAATGAGCAGTACTTC. Amino acids: CASAVGVAGTYYNEQYF. The chain couples TRBV12-5 to TRBJ2-5; 8 nucleotides match TRBD2. J was trimmed by 11 bases and V by 7 bases; bases with no gene match: 24. The CDR3 has 17 amino acids. Looked up from germline, CDR1 is LGHNT and CDR2 is FRNRAP.

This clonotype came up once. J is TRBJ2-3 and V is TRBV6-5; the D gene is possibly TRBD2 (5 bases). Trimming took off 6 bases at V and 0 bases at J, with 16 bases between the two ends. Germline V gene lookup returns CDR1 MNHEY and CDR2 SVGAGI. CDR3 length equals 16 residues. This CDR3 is CASRRSGVSSTDTQYF. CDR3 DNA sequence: TGTGCCAGCAGGCGGAGCGGCGTCTCTAGCACAGATACGCAGTATTTT.

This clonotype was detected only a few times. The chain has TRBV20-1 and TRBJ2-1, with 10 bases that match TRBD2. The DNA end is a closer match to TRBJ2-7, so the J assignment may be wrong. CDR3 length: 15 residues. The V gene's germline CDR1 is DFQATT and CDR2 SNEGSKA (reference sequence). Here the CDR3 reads CSASPSGGPYNEQYF. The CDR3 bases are TGCAGTGCTAGTCCTAGCGGGGGCCCCTACAATGAGCAGTACTTC.

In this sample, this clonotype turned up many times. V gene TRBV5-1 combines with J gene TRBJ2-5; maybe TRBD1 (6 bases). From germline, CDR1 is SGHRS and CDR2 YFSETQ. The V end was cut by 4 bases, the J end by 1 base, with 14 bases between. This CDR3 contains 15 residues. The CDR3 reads CASSLETGTQETQYF. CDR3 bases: TGCGCCAGCAGCCTAGAGACAGGTACCCAAGAGACCCAGTACTTC.

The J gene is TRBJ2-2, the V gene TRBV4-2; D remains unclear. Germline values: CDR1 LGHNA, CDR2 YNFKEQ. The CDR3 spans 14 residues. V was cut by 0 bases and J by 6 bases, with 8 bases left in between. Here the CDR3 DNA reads TGTGCCAGCAGCCAAGATGTATCGCCCGGGGAGCTGTTTTTT. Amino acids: CASSQDVSPGELFF.

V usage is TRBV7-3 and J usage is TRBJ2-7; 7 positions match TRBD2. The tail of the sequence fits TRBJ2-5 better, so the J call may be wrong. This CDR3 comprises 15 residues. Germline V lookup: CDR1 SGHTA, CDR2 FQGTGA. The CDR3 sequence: CASSLGGGWQETQYF. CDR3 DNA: TGTGCCAGCAGCTTAGGGGGGGGATGGCAAGAGACCCAGTACTTC.

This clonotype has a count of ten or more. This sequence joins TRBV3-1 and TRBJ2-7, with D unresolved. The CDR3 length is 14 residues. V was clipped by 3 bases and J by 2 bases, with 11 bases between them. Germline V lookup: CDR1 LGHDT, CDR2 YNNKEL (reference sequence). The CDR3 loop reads CASSQSALPYEQYF. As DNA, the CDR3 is TGTGCCAGCAGCCAGAGTGCACTGCCCTACGAGCAGTACTTC.

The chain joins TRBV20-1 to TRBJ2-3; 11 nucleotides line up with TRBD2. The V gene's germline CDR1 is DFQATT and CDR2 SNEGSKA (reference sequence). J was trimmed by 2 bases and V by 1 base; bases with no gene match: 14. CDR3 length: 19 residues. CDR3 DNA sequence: TGCAGTGCTAGAGGCTCCGGGACTAGCGGAGCGACTAACACAGATACGCAGTATTTT. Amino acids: CSARGSGTSGATNTDTQYF.

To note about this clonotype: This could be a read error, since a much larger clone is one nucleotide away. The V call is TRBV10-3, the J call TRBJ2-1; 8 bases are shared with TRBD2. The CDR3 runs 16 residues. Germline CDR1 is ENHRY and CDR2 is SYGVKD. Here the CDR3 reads CAVSESVAGTYNEQFF. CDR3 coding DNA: TGTGCCGTCAGTGAGTCGGTAGCGGGGACCTACAATGAGCAGTTCTTC.

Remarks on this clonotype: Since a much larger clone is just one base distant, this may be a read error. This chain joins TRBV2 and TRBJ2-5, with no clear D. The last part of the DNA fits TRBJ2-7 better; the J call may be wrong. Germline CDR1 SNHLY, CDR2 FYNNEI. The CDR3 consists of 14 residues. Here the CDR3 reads CVSSPHSSGYEQYF. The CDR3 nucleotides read TGTGTCAGCAGTCCCCACTCCTCCGGTTACGAGCAGTACTTC.

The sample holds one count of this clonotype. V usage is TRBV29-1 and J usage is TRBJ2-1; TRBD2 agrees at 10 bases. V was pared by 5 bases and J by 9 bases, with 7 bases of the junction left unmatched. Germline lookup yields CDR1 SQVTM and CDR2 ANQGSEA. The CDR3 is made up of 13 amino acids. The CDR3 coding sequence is TGCAGCGTTCCTAGCGGGAGCGGCACTGAGCAGTTCTTC. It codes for CSVPSGSGTEQFF.

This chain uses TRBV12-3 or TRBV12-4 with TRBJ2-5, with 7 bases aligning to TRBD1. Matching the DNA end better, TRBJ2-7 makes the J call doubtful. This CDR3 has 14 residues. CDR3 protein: CASRSTGDRGEQYF. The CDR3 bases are TGTGCCAGCAGGTCCACAGGGGACCGGGGCGAGCAGTACTTC.

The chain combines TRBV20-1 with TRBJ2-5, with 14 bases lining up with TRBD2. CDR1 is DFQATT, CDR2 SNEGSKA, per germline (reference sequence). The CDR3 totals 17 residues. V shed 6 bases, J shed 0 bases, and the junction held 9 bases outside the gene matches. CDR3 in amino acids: CSATGLAGGLNQETQYF. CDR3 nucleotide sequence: TGCAGTGCAACCGGACTAGCGGGGGGCCTTAACCAAGAGACCCAGTACTTC.

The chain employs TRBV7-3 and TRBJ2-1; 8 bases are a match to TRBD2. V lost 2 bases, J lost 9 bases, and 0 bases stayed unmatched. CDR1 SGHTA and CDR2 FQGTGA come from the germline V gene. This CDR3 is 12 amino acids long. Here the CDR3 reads CASSLAGGEQFF. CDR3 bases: TGTGCCAGCAGCTTAGCGGGGGGTGAGCAGTTCTTC. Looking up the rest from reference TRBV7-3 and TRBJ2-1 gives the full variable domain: GAGVSQTPSNKVTEKGKYVELRCDPISGHTALYWYRQSLGQGPEFLIYFQGTGAADDSGLPNDRFFAVRPEGSVSTLKIQRTERGDSAVYLCASSLAGGEQFFGPGTRLTVL.

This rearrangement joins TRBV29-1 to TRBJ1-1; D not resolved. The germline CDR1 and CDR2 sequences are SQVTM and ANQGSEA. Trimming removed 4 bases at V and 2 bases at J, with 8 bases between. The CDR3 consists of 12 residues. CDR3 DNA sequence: TGCAGCGTTGTAGGGTCAAACACTGAAGCTTTCTTT. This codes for CSVVGSNTEAFF.

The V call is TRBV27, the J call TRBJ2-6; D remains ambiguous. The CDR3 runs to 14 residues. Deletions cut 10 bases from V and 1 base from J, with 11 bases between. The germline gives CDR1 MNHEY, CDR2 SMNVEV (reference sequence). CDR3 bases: TGTGCCACGATGCTCGCGTCTGGGGCCAACGTCCTGACTTTC. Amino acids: CATMLASGANVLTF.

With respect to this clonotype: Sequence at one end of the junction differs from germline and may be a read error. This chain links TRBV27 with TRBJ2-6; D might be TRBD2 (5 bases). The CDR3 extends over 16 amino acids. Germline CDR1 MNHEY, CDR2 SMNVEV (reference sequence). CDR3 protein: CAGSLYAGSGANVLTF. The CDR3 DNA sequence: TGTGCCGGCAGTTTATACGCGGGCTCTGGGGCCAACGTCCTGACTTTC. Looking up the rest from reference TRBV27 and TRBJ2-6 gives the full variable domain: EAQVTQNPRYLITVTGKKLTVTCSQNMNHEYMSWYRQDPGLGLRQIYYSMNVEVTDKGDVPEGYKVSRKEKRNFPLILESPSPNQTSLYFCAGSLYAGSGANVLTFGAGSRLTVL.